The next 14 T cell receptor beta chains were all read from a single sample in a study of T-cell reconstitution after alpha-beta-depleted transplantation in children. Construction of the TCRbeta library involved unique molecular identifiers. One entry per CDR3 protein, called by TCRdb with MiXCR from the PCR reads. The sample has a few hundred thousand distinct CDR3 sequences; around 46% are singletons. The material sequenced was PBMCs, taken before TCRalphabeta/CD19-depleted stem cell transplant. The receptors originated from a girl aged 2 to 9 with aplastic anemia, due to receive a stem cell transplant.

This clonotype was recorded only once. The chain recombines TRBV20-1 with TRBJ2-1; no clear D. This CDR3 spans 12 amino acids. Germline loops: CDR1 DFQATT, CDR2 SNEGSKA (reference sequence). The germline V and J ends were trimmed by 1 base and 6 bases, with 7 bases remaining between them. Here the CDR3 reads CSARVWGNEQFF. CDR3 DNA: TGCAGTGCTAGAGTCTGGGGCAATGAGCAGTTCTTC.

The V and J genes are TRBV12-3 or TRBV12-4 and TRBJ1-2, with a weak D call TRBD1 (5 bases). V shed 6 bases and J shed 8 bases, with 22 bases lying between them. The CDR3 runs to 15 residues. CDR3 in amino acids: CASSPPQGFPLGYTF. The CDR3 DNA reads as TGTGCCAGCAGCCCCCCCCAGGGATTTCCCCTAGGCTACACCTTC.

This clonotype is a singleton in its sample. The chain uses TRBV29-1 and TRBJ2-7; D possibly uses TRBD1 or TRBD2 (5 bases each). The CDR3 runs 14 residues. The ends were cut back, 6 bases at V and 2 bases at J, with 17 bases in the middle. Germline V gene sequence: CDR1 SQVTM, CDR2 ANQGSEA. The CDR3 region is CSVERGGGPYEQYF. The CDR3 bases are TGCAGCGTAGAGAGGGGTGGCGGGCCCTACGAGCAGTACTTC.

This clonotype has ten or more counts. This rearrangement joins TRBV3-1 to TRBJ1-3, with unresolved D. CDR1 is LGHDT, CDR2 YNNKEL, per germline (reference sequence). The CDR3 has 17 amino acids. V shed 4 bases and J shed 0 bases, with 16 bases lying between them. This CDR3 is CASSRLGLESSGNTIYF. Written as DNA, the CDR3 is TGTGCCAGCAGCCGACTCGGGCTCGAGAGCTCTGGAAACACCATATATTTT.

This chain connects TRBV20-1 to TRBJ2-1, with D unclear. Trimming pared 2 bases from V and 12 bases from J, leaving 11 bases between. The CDR3 runs 11 residues. Germline V lookup: CDR1 DFQATT, CDR2 SNEGSKA (reference sequence). CDR3 nucleotides: TGCAGTGCTAGAAGTCGTGGGGTGCAGTTCTTC. Its translation is CSARSRGVQFF.

This clonotype was observed at least ten times. The chain couples TRBV5-5 to TRBJ1-2; D may be TRBD1 (6 bases). The germline V and J ends were trimmed by 5 bases and 6 bases, with 23 bases remaining between them. Germline V lookup: CDR1 SGHKS, CDR2 YYEKEE (reference sequence). The CDR3 runs 16 residues. The CDR3 sequence is CASRFTTGGQSDGYTF. CDR3 coding DNA: TGTGCCAGCAGATTCACCACGGGAGGACAGAGCGATGGCTACACCTTC.

Ten or more counts support this clonotype. This chain connects TRBV4-2 to TRBJ2-5; TRBD2 matches 7 bases. From germline, CDR1 is LGHNA and CDR2 YNFKEQ. After removal of 1 base from V and 4 bases from J, the junction contained 0 bases not matched to a gene. The CDR3 length is 13 residues. The CDR3 DNA follows: TGTGCCAGCAGCCAAGTAGCGGGAGAGACCCAGTACTTC. Amino acid sequence: CASSQVAGETQYF.

This clonotype was observed a few times. The V call is TRBV4-2, the J call TRBJ2-5, with D possibly being TRBD1 (6 bases). V was shortened by 2 bases and J by 5 bases, with 9 bases between the two germline ends. Germline CDR1 reads LGHNA; CDR2 reads YNFKEQ. The CDR3 has 13 residues. The CDR3 spells CASSQFRGETQYF. CDR3 nucleotides: TGTGCCAGCAGCCAATTCAGGGGCGAGACCCAGTACTTC.

This clonotype has just a few counts. The chain carries TRBV14 and TRBJ1-6; 7 bases are a match to TRBD1. After removal of 4 bases from V and 5 bases from J, the junction contained 11 bases not matched to a gene. The germline V gene encodes CDR1 SGHDN and CDR2 FVKESK. The CDR3 is 17 residues long. The DNA for the CDR3 is TGTGCCAGCAGCCTACAAGAGGGGGACAGAGATAATTCACCCCTCCACTTT. Amino acids: CASSLQEGDRDNSPLHF. Variable domain in full (rest from reference TRBV14 and TRBJ1-6): EAGVTQFPSHSVIEKGQTVTLRCDPISGHDNLYWYRRVMGKEIKFLLHFVKESKQDESGMPNNRFLAERTGGTYSTLKVQPAELEDSGVYFCASSLQEGDRDNSPLHFGNGTRLTVT.

This clonotype was seen ten or more times. The chain employs TRBV5-5 and TRBJ2-5; no firm D call. The germline gives CDR1 SGHKS, CDR2 YYEKEE (reference sequence). V was pared by 1 base and J by 3 bases, with 10 bases between. The CDR3 is 14 residues long. The CDR3 region is CASSLFAVEETQYF. Written as DNA, the CDR3 is TGTGCCAGCAGCTTGTTCGCAGTAGAAGAGACCCAGTACTTC. Using reference TRBV5-5 and TRBJ2-5 for the parts outside the CDR3, the full variable domain is DAGVTQSPTHLIKTRGQQVTLRCSPISGHKSVSWYQQVLGQGPQFIFQYYEKEERGRGNFPDRFSARQFPNYSSELNVNALLLGDSALYLCASSLFAVEETQYFGPGTRLLVL.

This sequence joins TRBV6-1 and TRBJ2-1, with D maybe TRBD2 (6 bases). This CDR3 is built from 14 residues. CDR1 and CDR2 from the germline V gene are MNHNS and SASEGT. V shed 11 bases and J shed 3 bases, with 17 bases lying between them. The CDR3 region has the DNA TGTGCCGCCTCAAACCGGGACTTCTACAATGAGCAGTTCTTC. Its translation is CAASNRDFYNEQFF.

This chain uses TRBV20-1 with TRBJ1-5, with TRBD1 matching 7 bases. The germline V gene encodes CDR1 DFQATT and CDR2 SNEGSKA (reference sequence). The ends lost 5 bases at V and 4 bases at J; junction bases unmatched: 5. The CDR3 spans 13 residues. The CDR3 sequence: CSAPQGSNQPQHF. For the CDR3, the DNA is TGCAGTGCTCCACAGGGGTCAAATCAGCCCCAGCATTTT.

This clonotype was observed at least ten times. The chain is built from TRBV12-3 or TRBV12-4 and TRBJ1-1; 7 nucleotides agree with TRBD1. The CDR3 loop spans 18 amino acids. After removal of 6 bases from V and 1 base from J, the junction contained 17 bases not matched to a gene. Written as DNA, the CDR3 is TGTGCCAGCAGCATCAAACCTAAGGGGGCAGGGGAGAACACTGAAGCTTTCTTT. Translation: CASSIKPKGAGENTEAFF.

This clonotype was seen a few times. This sequence joins TRBV20-1 and TRBJ1-1; a possible D gene is TRBD1 (5 bases). The ends were cut back, 4 bases at V and 6 bases at J, with 30 bases in the middle. The CDR3 length is 18 residues. The germline V gene encodes CDR1 DFQATT and CDR2 SNEGSKA (reference sequence). The CDR3 is CSAKPPGPRLKNGAEAFF. The CDR3 DNA follows: TGCAGTGCTAAACCGCCGGGACCCCGTTTAAAAAACGGGGCTGAAGCTTTCTTT.